The 20 T cell receptor beta chains given below trace back to one sample, sequenced in a study of blood T cell repertoires in COVID-19. The method was immunoSEQ multiplex PCR; TCRdb's version includes in-frame clones alone and lacks a portion of them. The sample records 45,000 to 70,000 clones, under 90% being singletons. Sequenced sample: peripheral blood. All receptors derive from a woman of 80 years or more with active or convalescent COVID-19.

The chain has TRBV15 and TRBJ2-3, with D perhaps matching TRBD2 (7 bases). V gave up 8 bases and J gave up 2 bases, with 17 bases separating them. This CDR3 is built from 15 residues. Germline-derived CDR1 and CDR2 are LNHNV and YYDKDF (reference sequence). In DNA form, the CDR3 reads TGTGCCACCCGGGGGGCAATTTCCATCACAGATACGCAGTATTTT. Translating gives CATRGAISITDTQYF.

The rearrangement uses TRBV10-1 and TRBJ2-2; TRBD1 matches at 10 bases. Germline assignment: CDR1 WNHNN and CDR2 SYGVQD (reference sequence). V gave up 6 bases and J gave up 6 bases; unmatched junction bases: 4. The CDR3 runs to 14 residues. The CDR3 reads CASRGQGEAGELFF. The CDR3 region has the DNA TGCGCCAGCAGAGGACAGGGGGAAGCCGGGGAGCTGTTTTTT.

This chain joins TRBV19 and TRBJ1-5; 10 nucleotides agree with TRBD1. This CDR3 is 16 amino acids long. CDR1 and CDR2 (germline): LNHDA, SQIVND (reference sequence). Unmatched junction bases numbered 8, after V lost 7 bases and J lost 2 bases. The CDR3 loop is CASTATGTGGNQPQHF. The CDR3 region has the DNA TGTGCCAGTACCGCAACGGGGACAGGGGGCAATCAGCCCCAGCATTTT. Based on the CDR3 plus reference TRBV19 and TRBJ1-5, the full variable domain is DGGITQSPKYLFRKEGQNVTLSCEQNLNHDAMYWYRQDPGQGLRLIYYSQIVNDFQKGDIAEGYSVSREKKESFPLTVTSAQKNPTAFYLCASTATGTGGNQPQHFGDGTRLSIL.

This clone showed up just a few times. The chain combines TRBV28 with TRBJ2-4; 14 bases are a match to TRBD2. Trimming at V came to 3 bases and at J to 0 bases, leaving 7 bases not matched to a gene. The CDR3 loop spans 19 amino acids. Germline-derived CDR1 and CDR2 are MDHEN and SYDVKM. In DNA form, the CDR3 reads TGTGCCAGCAGTTTCCCGACTAGCGGGGGGGCTTTAGCCAAAAACATTCAGTACTTC. It encodes CASSFPTSGGALAKNIQYF.

The V and J genes are TRBV6-5 and TRBJ2-7; 9 bases are shared with TRBD1. CDR1 and CDR2 from the germline V gene are MNHEY and SVGAGI. The CDR3 is 15 amino acids. V lost 8 bases to trimming and J lost 5 bases; unmatched junction nucleotides: 13. The CDR3 DNA follows: TGTGCCAGCGGAGGAGGGACAGGGAGTTTAGACGAGCAGTACTTC. This encodes CASGGGTGSLDEQYF.

This clone was counted once. The J gene is TRBJ2-3, the V gene TRBV14, with no clear D. The CDR3 has 11 residues. In germline, CDR1 is SGHDN, CDR2 FVKESK. V was cut by 6 bases and J by 2 bases, with 3 bases left in between. The CDR3 reads CASSYTDTQYF. The CDR3 nucleotides read TGTGCCAGCAGTTACACAGATACGCAGTATTTT.

This sequence joins TRBV27 and TRBJ1-2; 7 bases match TRBD1. Germline-derived CDR1 and CDR2 are MNHEY and SMNVEV (reference sequence). The CDR3 has 15 residues. The J segment lost 4 bases and the V segment lost 2 bases, leaving 7 bases of the junction unmatched. For the CDR3, the DNA is TGTGCCAGCAGTTTAAAGGGACAGAGTCCCTATGGCTACACCTTC. Translation gives CASSLKGQSPYGYTF.

This chain uses TRBV5-6 with TRBJ1-1; D remains unclear. The CDR3 extends over 13 amino acids. CDR1 and CDR2 (germline): SGHDT, YYEEEE. V was pared by 4 bases and J by 2 bases, with 9 bases between. CDR3 loop: CASSRPGNTEAFF. In nucleotides, the CDR3 is TGTGCCAGCAGCCGGCCGGGAAACACTGAAGCTTTCTTT.

The chain links TRBV11-2 to TRBJ2-5, with 8 bases identical to TRBD2. Germline assignment: CDR1 SGHAT and CDR2 FQNNGV. The CDR3 extends over 16 amino acids. With 5 bases clipped from V and 2 bases from J, the junction kept 10 bases outside the gene matches. CDR3 residues: CASSPLGTSGQETQYF. CDR3 nucleotides: TGTGCCAGCAGCCCATTGGGAACTAGCGGACAAGAGACCCAGTACTTC.

The genes are TRBV10-1 and TRBJ2-7; D is uncertain. The CDR3 consists of 14 residues. V lost 3 bases to trimming and J lost 0 bases, with 9 bases between them. Looked up from germline, CDR1 is WNHNN and CDR2 is SYGVQD (reference sequence). The CDR3 protein is CASSEGLGSYEQYF. In DNA form, the CDR3 reads TGCGCCAGCAGTGAAGGTCTAGGCTCCTACGAGCAGTACTTC.

V is TRBV6-5 and J is TRBJ2-2; D is possibly TRBD1 (6 bases). This CDR3 has 13 residues. Trimming removed 5 bases at V and 7 bases at J, with 11 bases between. Germline V gene data show CDR1 as MNHEY and CDR2 as SVGAGI. In DNA, the CDR3 is TGTGCCAGCAGTCAACAGGGATACGGGGAGCTGTTTTTT. Protein sequence: CASSQQGYGELFF.

On this clone: At one of its ends the junction is not consistent with the germline gene, which may arise from a read error. The chain is built from TRBV28 and TRBJ2-7; no reliable D call. CDR1 is MDHEN, CDR2 SYDVKM, per germline. There are 12 residues in the CDR3. The CDR3 DNA follows: TGTGTCAGCGCGTCCCCCTCCTACGAGCAGTACTTC. The encoded protein is CVSASPSYEQYF.

The V and J genes are TRBV29-1 and TRBJ1-4; D might be TRBD1 (5 bases). In germline, CDR1 is SQVTM, CDR2 ANQGSEA. There are 13 residues in the CDR3. V was pared by 4 bases and J by 6 bases, with 12 bases between. The CDR3 region is CSVAVQGDEKLFF. Here the CDR3 DNA reads TGCAGCGTTGCTGTCCAGGGCGATGAAAAACTGTTTTTT.

The genes are TRBV12-3 or TRBV12-4 and TRBJ2-7; TRBD1 matches 7 bases. This CDR3 is built from 13 residues. J gave up 0 bases and V 6 bases, and 2 bases lay outside the gene matches. In DNA, the CDR3 is TGTGCCAGCAGAGGGACAGTCTCCTACGAGCAGTACTTC. Its protein product is CASRGTVSYEQYF.

The V and J genes are TRBV28 and TRBJ2-3; 7 nucleotides agree with TRBD1. This CDR3 spans 12 amino acids. Per the germline V gene, CDR1 is MDHEN and CDR2 is SYDVKM. The trim removed 6 bases at V and 10 bases at J, leaving 7 bases unmatched. DNA of the CDR3: TGTGCCAGCAGCAGACAGGGTCGGGCGCAGTATTTT. It encodes CASSRQGRAQYF.

The chain joins TRBV3-1 (or the pseudogene TRBV3-2) to TRBJ2-7; no definite D call. This CDR3 is 11 amino acids long. The germline gives CDR1 LGHDT, CDR2 YNNKEL (reference sequence). V was clipped by 2 bases and J by 6 bases, with 5 bases between them. CDR3 DNA sequence: TGTGCCAGCAGCCAATTATCCGAGCAGTACTTC. Protein: CASSQLSEQYF.

The V gene is TRBV19, the J gene TRBJ2-7, with D maybe TRBD2 (5 bases). This CDR3 is built from 13 residues. Trimming took 7 bases from V and 1 from J, leaving 11 bases between them. In germline, CDR1 is LNHDA, CDR2 SQIVND (reference sequence). As DNA, the CDR3 is TGTGCCAGTACATCCCCGGGGTCCTACGAGCAGTACTTC. Its translation is CASTSPGSYEQYF.

This clone was detected only a few times. This rearrangement joins TRBV6-5 to TRBJ2-3; 7 bases map to TRBD1. Trimming removed 5 bases from V and 2 bases from J; junction bases left unmatched: 4. Germline loops: CDR1 MNHEY, CDR2 SVGAGI. The CDR3 runs 14 residues. CDR3 sequence reads: CASSLQGNTDTQYF. In DNA, the CDR3 is TGTGCCAGCAGTCTACAGGGGAACACAGATACGCAGTATTTT.

The genes are TRBV27 and TRBJ1-5, with 8 nucleotides matching TRBD1. The CDR3 is 19 amino acids. Germline V gene data show CDR1 as MNHEY and CDR2 as SMNVEV (reference sequence). V lost 3 bases to trimming and J lost 1 base; unmatched junction nucleotides: 14. CDR3 nucleotides: TGTGCCAGCAGTTTCACCGGGACAGGTGGGCGGATGAGCAATCAGCCCCAGCATTTT. Residues: CASSFTGTGGRMSNQPQHF.

This clone showed up just once. This chain uses TRBV5-1 with TRBJ1-4; D perhaps matches TRBD1 (5 bases). V was shortened by 6 bases and J by 2 bases, with 8 bases between the two germline ends. CDR3 length: 13 residues. Looked up from germline, CDR1 is SGHRS and CDR2 is YFSETQ. CDR3 DNA sequence: TGCGCCAGCATGGAGGGGACTAATGAAAAACTGTTTTTT. Translation: CASMEGTNEKLFF. Variable domain in full (rest from reference TRBV5-1 and TRBJ1-4): KAGVTQTPRYLIKTRGQQVTLSCSPISGHRSVSWYQQTPGQGLQFLFEYFSETQRNKGNFPGRFSGRQFSNSRSEMNVSTLELGDSALYLCASMEGTNEKLFFGSGTQLSVL.